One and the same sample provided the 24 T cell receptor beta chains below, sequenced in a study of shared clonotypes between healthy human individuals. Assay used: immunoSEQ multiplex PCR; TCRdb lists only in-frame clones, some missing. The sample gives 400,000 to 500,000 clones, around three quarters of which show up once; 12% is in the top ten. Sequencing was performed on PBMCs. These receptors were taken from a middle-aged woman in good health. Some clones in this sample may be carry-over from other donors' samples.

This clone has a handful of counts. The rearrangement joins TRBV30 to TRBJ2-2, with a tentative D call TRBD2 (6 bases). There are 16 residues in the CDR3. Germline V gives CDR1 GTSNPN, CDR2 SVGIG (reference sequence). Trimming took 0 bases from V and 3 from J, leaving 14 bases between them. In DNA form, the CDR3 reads TGTGCCTGGAGTGTACTCGGGGGATTGGACACCGGGGAGCTGTTTTTT. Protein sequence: CAWSVLGGLDTGELFF.

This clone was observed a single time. The chain's CDR3 is CASTGAPSYEQYF. The CDR3, as DNA: TGTGCCAGTACCGGGGCCCCCTCCTACGAGCAGTACTTC. The chain employs TRBV19 and TRBJ2-7; D tentatively reads TRBD1 or TRBD2 (5 bases each). The length of the CDR3 is 13 residues. Between the trimmed V and J ends, which lost 7 bases and 0 bases, there was a span of 10 bases. Germline CDR1 reads LNHDA; CDR2 reads SQIVND (reference sequence).

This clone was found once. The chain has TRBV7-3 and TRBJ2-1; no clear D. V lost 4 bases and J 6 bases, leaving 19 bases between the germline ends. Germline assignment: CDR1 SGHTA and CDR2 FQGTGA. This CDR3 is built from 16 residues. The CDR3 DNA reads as TGTGCCAGCAGCTCCGAAGGGTCTAATCGAGGCAATGAGCAGTTCTTC. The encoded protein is CASSSEGSNRGNEQFF.

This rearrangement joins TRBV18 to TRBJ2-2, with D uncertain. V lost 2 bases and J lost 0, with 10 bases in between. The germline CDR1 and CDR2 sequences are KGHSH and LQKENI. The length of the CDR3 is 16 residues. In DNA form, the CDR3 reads TGTGCCAGCTCACCAATCGGAGTCACGAACACCGGGGAGCTGTTTTTT. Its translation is CASSPIGVTNTGELFF. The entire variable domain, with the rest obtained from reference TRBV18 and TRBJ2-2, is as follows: NAGVMQNPRHLVRRRGQEARLRCSPMKGHSHVYWYRQLPEEGLKFMVYLQKENIIDESGMPKERFSAEFPKEGPSILRIQQVVRGDSAAYFCASSPIGVTNTGELFFGEGSRLTVL.

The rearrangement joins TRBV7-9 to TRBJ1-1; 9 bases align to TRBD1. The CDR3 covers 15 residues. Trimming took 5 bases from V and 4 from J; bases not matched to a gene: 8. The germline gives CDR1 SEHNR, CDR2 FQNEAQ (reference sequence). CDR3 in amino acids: CASSRGQGSGTEAFF. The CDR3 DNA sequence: TGTGCCAGCAGCAGGGGACAGGGCTCGGGCACTGAAGCTTTCTTT. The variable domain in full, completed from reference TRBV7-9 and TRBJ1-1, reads DTGVSQNPRHKITKRGQNVTFRCDPISEHNRLYWYRQTLGQGPEFLTYFQNEAQLEKSRLLSDRFSAERPKGSFSTLEIQRTEQGDSAMYLCASSRGQGSGTEAFFGQGTRLTVV.

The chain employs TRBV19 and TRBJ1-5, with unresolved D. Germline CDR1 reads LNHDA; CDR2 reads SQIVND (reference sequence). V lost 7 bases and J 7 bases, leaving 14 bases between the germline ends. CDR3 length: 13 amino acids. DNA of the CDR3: TGTGCCAGTACCCCCGCCTTTGGGCAGCCCCAGCATTTT. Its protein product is CASTPAFGQPQHF. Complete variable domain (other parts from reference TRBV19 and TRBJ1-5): DGGITQSPKYLFRKEGQNVTLSCEQNLNHDAMYWYRQDPGQGLRLIYYSQIVNDFQKGDIAEGYSVSREKKESFPLTVTSAQKNPTAFYLCASTPAFGQPQHFGDGTRLSIL.

The DNA of the CDR3 is TGTGCCAGCAGCGTAGGGGGGATTCAAGAGACCCAGTACTTC. Translating it yields CASSVGGIQETQYF. The rearrangement joins TRBV9 to TRBJ2-5, with D perhaps TRBD1 or TRBD2 (5 bases each). V gave up 0 bases and J gave up 2 bases, with 8 bases separating them. Germline CDR1 SGDLS, CDR2 YYNGEE. This CDR3 comprises 14 residues. Full variable domain (rest looked up from reference TRBV9 and TRBJ2-5): DSGVTQTPKHLITATGQRVTLRCSPRSGDLSVYWYQQSLDQGLQFLIQYYNGEERAKGNILERFSAQQFPDLHSELNLSSLELGDSALYFCASSVGGIQETQYFGPGTRLLVL.

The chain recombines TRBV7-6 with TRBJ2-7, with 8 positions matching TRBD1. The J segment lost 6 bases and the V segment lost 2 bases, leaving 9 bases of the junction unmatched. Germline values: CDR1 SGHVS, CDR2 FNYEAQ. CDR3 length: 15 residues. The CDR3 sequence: CASSLQSGGLPEQYF. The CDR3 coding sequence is TGTGCCAGCAGCTTACAATCAGGGGGCCTCCCCGAGCAGTACTTC.

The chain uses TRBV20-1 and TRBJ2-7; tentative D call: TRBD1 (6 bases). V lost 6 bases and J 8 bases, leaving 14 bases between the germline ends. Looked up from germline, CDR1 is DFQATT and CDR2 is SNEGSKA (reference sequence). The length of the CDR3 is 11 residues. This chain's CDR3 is CSATKGDKQYF. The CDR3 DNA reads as TGCAGTGCAACGAAGGGGGACAAGCAGTACTTC.

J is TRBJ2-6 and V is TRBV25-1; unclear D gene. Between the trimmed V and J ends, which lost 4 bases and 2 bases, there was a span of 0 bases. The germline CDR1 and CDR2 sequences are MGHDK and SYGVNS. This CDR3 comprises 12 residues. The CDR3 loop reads CASSAGANVLTF. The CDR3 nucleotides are TGTGCCAGCAGTGCTGGGGCCAACGTCCTGACTTTC.

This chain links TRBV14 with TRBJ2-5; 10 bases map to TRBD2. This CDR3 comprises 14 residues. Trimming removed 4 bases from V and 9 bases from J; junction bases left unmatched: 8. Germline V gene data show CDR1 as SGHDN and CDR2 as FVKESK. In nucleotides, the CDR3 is TGTGCCAGCAGCCTGCAGACTAGCGGGTCGGCCCAGTACTTC. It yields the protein CASSLQTSGSAQYF.

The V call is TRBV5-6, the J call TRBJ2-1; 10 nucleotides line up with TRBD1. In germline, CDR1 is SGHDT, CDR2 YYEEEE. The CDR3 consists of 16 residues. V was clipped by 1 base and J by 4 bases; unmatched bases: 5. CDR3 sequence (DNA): TGTGCCAGCAGCTTGTACGGGGACAGGGGTTACAATGAGCAGTTCTTC. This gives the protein CASSLYGDRGYNEQFF.

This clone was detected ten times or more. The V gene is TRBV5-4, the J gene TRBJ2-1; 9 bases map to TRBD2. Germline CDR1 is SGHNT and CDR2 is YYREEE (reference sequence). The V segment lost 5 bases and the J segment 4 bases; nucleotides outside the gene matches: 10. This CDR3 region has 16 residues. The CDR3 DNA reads TGTGCCAGCAGATCAACAAGCGGGAGGTCATACAATGAGCAGTTCTTC. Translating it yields CASRSTSGRSYNEQFF. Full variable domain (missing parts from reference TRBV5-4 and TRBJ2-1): ETGVTQSPTHLIKTRGQQVTLRCSSQSGHNTVSWYQQALGQGPQFIFQYYREEENGRGNFPPRFSGLQFPNYSSELNVNALELDDSALYLCASRSTSGRSYNEQFFGPGTRLTVL.

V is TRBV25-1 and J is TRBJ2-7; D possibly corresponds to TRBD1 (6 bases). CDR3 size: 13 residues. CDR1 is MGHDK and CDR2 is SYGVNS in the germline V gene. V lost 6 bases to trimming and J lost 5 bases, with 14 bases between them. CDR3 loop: CASRSQGLDEQYF. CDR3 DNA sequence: TGTGCCAGCAGATCACAGGGATTGGACGAGCAGTACTTC.

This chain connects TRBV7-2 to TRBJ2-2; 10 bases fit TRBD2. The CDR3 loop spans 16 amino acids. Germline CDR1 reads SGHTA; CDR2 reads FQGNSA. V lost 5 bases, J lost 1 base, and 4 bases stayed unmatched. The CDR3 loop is CASSEGTSVNTGELFF. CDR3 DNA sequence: TGTGCCAGCAGCGAAGGGACTAGCGTGAACACCGGGGAGCTGTTTTTT.

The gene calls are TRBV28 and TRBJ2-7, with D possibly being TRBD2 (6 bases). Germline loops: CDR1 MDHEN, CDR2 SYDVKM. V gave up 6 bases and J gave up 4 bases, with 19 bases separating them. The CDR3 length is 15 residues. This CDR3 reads CASSPPGGLKYEQYF. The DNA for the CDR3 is TGTGCCAGCAGCCCACCCGGGGGATTGAAATACGAGCAGTACTTC.

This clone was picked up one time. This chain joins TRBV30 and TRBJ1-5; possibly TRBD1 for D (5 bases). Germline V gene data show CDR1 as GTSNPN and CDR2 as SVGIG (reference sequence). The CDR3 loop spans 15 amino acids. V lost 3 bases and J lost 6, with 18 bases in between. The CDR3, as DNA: TGTGCCTGGAGCCTCCAGGGCCTGGGGGGTCAGCCCCAGCATTTT. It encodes CAWSLQGLGGQPQHF.

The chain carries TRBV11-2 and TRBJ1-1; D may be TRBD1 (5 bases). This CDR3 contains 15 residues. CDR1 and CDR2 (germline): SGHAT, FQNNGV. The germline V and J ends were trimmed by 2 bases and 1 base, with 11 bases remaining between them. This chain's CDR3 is CASSLFAGPNTEAFF. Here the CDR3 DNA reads TGTGCCAGCAGCTTATTCGCAGGGCCGAACACTGAAGCTTTCTTT.

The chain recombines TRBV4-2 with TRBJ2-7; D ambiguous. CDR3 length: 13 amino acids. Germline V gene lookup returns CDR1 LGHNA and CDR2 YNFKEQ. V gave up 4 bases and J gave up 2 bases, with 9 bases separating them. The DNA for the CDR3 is TGTGCCAGCAGCCTCCAAGTCACCTACGAGCAGTACTTC. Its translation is CASSLQVTYEQYF.

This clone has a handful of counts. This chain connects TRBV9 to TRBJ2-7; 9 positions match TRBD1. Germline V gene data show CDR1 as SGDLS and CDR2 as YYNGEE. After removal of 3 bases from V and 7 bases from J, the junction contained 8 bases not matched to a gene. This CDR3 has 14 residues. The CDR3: CASSGQGVFWEQYF. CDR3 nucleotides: TGTGCCAGCAGCGGACAGGGGGTTTTCTGGGAGCAGTACTTC.

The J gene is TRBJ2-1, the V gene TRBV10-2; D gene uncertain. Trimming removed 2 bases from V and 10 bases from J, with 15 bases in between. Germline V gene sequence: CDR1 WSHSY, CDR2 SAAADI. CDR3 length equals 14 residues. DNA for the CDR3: TGCGCCAGCAGTGAGGTTGGAGCGCAAGAGGAGCAGTTCTTC. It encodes CASSEVGAQEEQFF.

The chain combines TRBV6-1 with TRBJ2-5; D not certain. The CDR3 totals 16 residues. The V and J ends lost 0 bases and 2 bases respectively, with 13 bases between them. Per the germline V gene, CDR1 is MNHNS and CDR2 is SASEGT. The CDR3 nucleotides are TGTGCCAGCAGTGAAGCGAGATTGGCCAGTCAAGAGACCCAGTACTTC. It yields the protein CASSEARLASQETQYF.

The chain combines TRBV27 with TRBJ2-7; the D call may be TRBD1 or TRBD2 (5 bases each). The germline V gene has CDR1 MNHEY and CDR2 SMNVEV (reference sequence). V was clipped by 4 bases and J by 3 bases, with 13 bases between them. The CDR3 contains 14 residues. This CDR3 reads CASSYRDAGYEQYF. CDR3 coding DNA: TGTGCCAGCAGTTACCGGGACGCCGGCTACGAGCAGTACTTC.

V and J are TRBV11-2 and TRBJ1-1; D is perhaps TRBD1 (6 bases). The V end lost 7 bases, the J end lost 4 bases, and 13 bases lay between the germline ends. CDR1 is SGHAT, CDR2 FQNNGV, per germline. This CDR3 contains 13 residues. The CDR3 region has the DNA TGTGCCAGCATCCCTCAGGGGATCACTGAAGCTTTCTTT. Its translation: CASIPQGITEAFF.